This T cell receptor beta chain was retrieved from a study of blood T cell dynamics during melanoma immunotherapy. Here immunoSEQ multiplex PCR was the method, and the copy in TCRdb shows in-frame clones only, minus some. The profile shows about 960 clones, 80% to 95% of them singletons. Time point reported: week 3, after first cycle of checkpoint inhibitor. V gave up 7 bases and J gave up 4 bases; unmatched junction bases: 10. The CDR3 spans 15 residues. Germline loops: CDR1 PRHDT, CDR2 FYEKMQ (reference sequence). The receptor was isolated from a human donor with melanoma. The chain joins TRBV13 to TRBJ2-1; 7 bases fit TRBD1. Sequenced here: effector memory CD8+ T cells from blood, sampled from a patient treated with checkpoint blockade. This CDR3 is CASTPLGTEYNEQFF. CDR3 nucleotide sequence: TGTGCCAGCACCCCGCTGGGGACAGAGTACAATGAGCAGTTCTTC.